This entry features one T cell receptor beta chain sequence. TCRdb keeps only in-frame clones here, not all; method: immunoSEQ multiplex PCR. This sample has tens of thousands of clones, with 80% to 90% found just once. This entry comes from a study of T cell responses to AZD1222 COVID-19 vaccine. The CDR3 length is 17 residues. Looked up from germline, CDR1 is LNHNV and CDR2 is YYDKDF (reference sequence). Deletions cut 1 base from V and 4 bases from J, with 19 bases between. The sequenced sample was peripheral blood, obtained on day 0 of AZD1222 vaccination. This receptor was taken from an adult in good health. V gene TRBV15 combines with J gene TRBJ1-2; D remains ambiguous. CDR3: CATSRVQTQTKGYGYTF. The CDR3 coding sequence is TGTGCCACCAGCAGAGTACAGACACAAACCAAGGGCTATGGCTACACCTTC.